This TCR beta chain was found in a study of T cell responses to AZD1222 COVID-19 vaccine. Per the germline V gene, CDR1 is KGHDR and CDR2 is SFDVKD. This CDR3 spans 13 amino acids. V lost 3 bases, J lost 2 bases, and 6 bases lay in between. A remark on this clone: Antigen specificity is unknown.

The study's findings and limits: Spike was spanned by vaccine-associated CD4 TCRs, which were dominant at 160-218 and 743-854. After the peak T cell response, and only then, were repertoires sampled. A mostly white British donor set with more females was recruited, and clonal diversity was possibly underestimated. The breadth and depth of Spike-specific TCRs increased once two AZD1222 doses had been given.

This table comes from immunoSEQ multiplex PCR, and its TCRdb copy is limited to in-frame clones, with some not included. The data contain under 150,000 clones, around 85% of them seen just once; the ten biggest clones take up 7.9%. The chain employs TRBV24-1 and TRBJ1-1, with D hard to call. The source is an adult who received the MenACWY meningococcal vaccine as a control. The sample here was peripheral blood, taken 28 days after the second dose of the MenACWY control vaccine. CDR3 coding DNA: TGTGCCACCAGTGATGACCGAAACACTGAAGCTTTCTTT. Residues: CATSDDRNTEAFF.